This T cell receptor beta chain emerged from a study of cytomegalovirus exposure and HLA in healthy donors. The PCR employed 60 Vbeta primers together with 13 Jbeta primers. The protocol was immunoSEQ multiplex PCR, while the TCRdb copy is restricted to in-frame clones and leaves out a portion. This table has about 190,000 clones, less than 90% appearing once. The CDR3 is made up of 15 amino acids. In germline, CDR1 is SEHNR, CDR2 FQNEAQ (reference sequence). The trim removed 5 bases at V and 4 bases at J, leaving 10 bases unmatched. General study results and limits: Several of the most significant clusters appeared linked to common viral pathogens, based on a later analysis. It has been reported that TCR beta sequences accurately predicted the HLA-A and HLA-B alleles of most subjects. A later analysis revealed that TCR association rates differed between HLA loci, peaking at DRB1 and bottoming out at HLA-C. The authors listed approximately 160 TCR beta chains as cytomegalovirus-associated.

In the case of this clone: What it binds is not known.

The sample consisted of PBMCs. This clonotype originated in a woman in her twenties or thirties in good health and CMV-seronegative. V and J are TRBV7-9 and TRBJ1-1; TRBD1 matches at 7 bases. CDR3 in amino acids: CASSPDRQGGTEAFF. CDR3 in DNA: TGTGCCAGCAGCCCCGATCGCCAGGGGGGCACTGAAGCTTTCTTT. Full variable domain (remainder filled in from reference TRBV7-9 and TRBJ1-1): DTGVSQNPRHKITKRGQNVTFRCDPISEHNRLYWYRQTLGQGPEFLTYFQNEAQLEKSRLLSDRFSAERPKGSFSTLEIQRTEQGDSAMYLCASSPDRQGGTEAFFGQGTRLTVV.